One sample yielded the 18 T cell receptor beta chains listed below, sequenced in a study of blood T cell repertoires in COVID-19. Sequenced by immunoSEQ multiplex PCR; TCRdb stores in-frame clones only, minus some. The sample lists more than 250,000 clones, roughly 87% seen once, with 1% in the top ten. The specimen sequenced was peripheral blood. Receptors were obtained from a man between 45 and 60 years old with active or convalescent COVID-19.

This sequence joins TRBV2 and TRBJ2-1; the D gene is possibly TRBD2 (6 bases). The V gene's germline CDR1 is SNHLY and CDR2 FYNNEI. CDR3 length: 13 residues. V was cut by 8 bases and J by 3 bases, with 11 bases left in between. This CDR3 reads CASQEGIYNEQFF. The CDR3, as DNA: TGTGCCAGCCAGGAGGGGATCTACAATGAGCAGTTCTTC.

This sequence joins TRBV7-6 and TRBJ2-2; TRBD2 aligns across 10 bases. The CDR3 loop spans 18 amino acids. Germline assignment: CDR1 SGHVS and CDR2 FNYEAQ. The trim removed 3 bases at V and 4 bases at J, leaving 11 bases unmatched. As DNA, the CDR3 is TGTGCCAGCAGCTTTTTAGCGGGGGGCCCCCTGGGCACCGGGGAGCTGTTTTTT. Protein sequence: CASSFLAGGPLGTGELFF.

The chain uses TRBV5-8 and TRBJ2-5, with TRBD1 matching over 8 bases. Trimming cost V 2 bases and J 4 bases; bases outside gene matches: 1. The CDR3 totals 13 residues. Per the germline V gene, CDR1 is SGHTS and CDR2 is YDEGEE. The CDR3 nucleotides are TGTGCCAGCAGCTTACAGGGGGGAGAGACCCAGTACTTC. It specifies CASSLQGGETQYF.

The chain uses TRBV4-3 and TRBJ1-2; D might be TRBD1 (6 bases). CDR3 length: 13 residues. V was pared by 2 bases and J by 8 bases, with 12 bases between. Germline CDR1 and CDR2: LGHNA and YSLEER. The CDR3 loop reads CASSQLQGGGYTF. Written as DNA, the CDR3 is TGCGCCAGCAGCCAATTACAGGGCGGAGGCTACACCTTC.

The chain has TRBV4-2 and TRBJ1-1; 9 bases are shared with TRBD1. This CDR3 spans 17 amino acids. Germline loops: CDR1 LGHNA, CDR2 YNFKEQ. V shed 4 bases, J shed 4 bases, and the junction held 13 bases outside the gene matches. DNA for the CDR3: TGTGCCAGCAGCCTAAGGACAGGGGTGTTAAGTGTCACTGAAGCTTTCTTT. Residues: CASSLRTGVLSVTEAFF.

The chain recombines TRBV19 with TRBJ1-2; 7 nucleotides agree with TRBD1. CDR1 and CDR2 (germline): LNHDA, SQIVND (reference sequence). CDR3 length: 18 amino acids. V was clipped by 5 bases and J by 1 base; unmatched bases: 16. CDR3 sequence reads: CASSQRQGGPKLNYGYTF. The CDR3 DNA reads as TGTGCCAGTAGTCAACGACAGGGCGGCCCTAAACTTAACTATGGCTACACCTTC.

CDR3: CASSQGVQGKETQYF. The CDR3 nucleotides are TGTGCCAGCAGCCAAGGAGTACAGGGAAAAGAGACCCAGTACTTC. The chain joins TRBV3-1 (or the pseudogene TRBV3-2) to TRBJ2-5; maybe TRBD1 (6 bases). The V end was cut by 1 base, the J end by 3 bases, with 12 bases between. The CDR3 is 15 amino acids. CDR1 is LGHDT and CDR2 is YNNKEL in the germline V gene (reference sequence).

V usage is TRBV3-1 (or the pseudogene TRBV3-2) and J usage is TRBJ1-6, with 9 bases lining up with TRBD1. The CDR3 length is 18 residues. In germline, CDR1 is LGHDT, CDR2 YNNKEL (reference sequence). J lost 6 bases, V lost 0 bases, and 9 bases had no gene match. The CDR3 protein is CASSQDRGTGRINSPLHF. The CDR3 nucleotides read TGTGCCAGCAGCCAAGATCGGGGGACAGGGAGAATTAATTCACCCCTCCACTTT.

This chain uses TRBV7-9 with TRBJ1-1; D is undetermined. CDR1 and CDR2 from the germline V gene are SEHNR and FQNEAQ (reference sequence). V gave up 5 bases and J gave up 2 bases, with 3 bases separating them. CDR3 length equals 11 residues. CDR3 DNA: TGTGCCAGCAGCCAAAACACTGAAGCTTTCTTT. Its protein is CASSQNTEAFF.

The gene calls are TRBV10-3 and TRBJ1-1; D is possibly TRBD1 (6 bases). Trimming removed 10 bases from V and 7 bases from J, with 19 bases in between. The CDR3 spans 13 residues. Germline-derived CDR1 and CDR2 are ENHRY and SYGVKD. In DNA, the CDR3 is TGTGCCACCAAGCACTCGGACAGCCGTGAAGCTTTCTTT. As protein: CATKHSDSREAFF.

This clone has a single count. Other DNA sequences in the sample encode the same CDR3. The chain couples TRBV6-5 to TRBJ2-7; 10 bases line up with TRBD1. V gave up 0 bases and J gave up 4 bases; unmatched junction bases: 3. Germline CDR1 and CDR2: MNHEY and SVGAGI. This CDR3 comprises 15 residues. The CDR3 spells CASSYSGTGEYEQYF. In DNA form, the CDR3 reads TGTGCCAGCAGTTACTCCGGGACAGGGGAGTACGAGCAGTACTTC.

The DNA of the CDR3 is TGCGCCAGCAGTCTGATAGCGGGAGGTACCTACGAGCAGTACTTC. Residues: CASSLIAGGTYEQYF. J is TRBJ2-7 and V is TRBV5-1, with 10 bases matching TRBD2. The CDR3 totals 15 residues. Trimming took 5 bases from V and 2 from J; bases not matched to a gene: 7. Germline CDR1 and CDR2: SGHRS and YFSETQ.

CDR3 amino acids: CASSQEHERGEQYF. CDR3 nucleotide sequence: TGCGCCAGCAGCCAAGAGCATGAGCGGGGAGAGCAGTACTTC. The rearrangement links TRBV4-3 to TRBJ2-7; TRBD2 aligns across 7 bases. After removal of 0 bases from V and 7 bases from J, the junction contained 6 bases not matched to a gene. In germline, CDR1 is LGHNA, CDR2 YSLEER. CDR3 size: 14 residues.

This rearrangement joins TRBV2 to TRBJ2-3, with 8 positions matching TRBD2. The V and J ends lost 6 bases and 0 bases, in that order; junction bases with no gene match: 11. Germline V gives CDR1 SNHLY, CDR2 FYNNEI. The length of the CDR3 is 17 residues. The CDR3 nucleotides are TGTGCCAGCAGGGGACCTTCGGGGGGGCGAAGCACAGATACGCAGTATTTT. Protein: CASRGPSGGRSTDTQYF.

The chain couples TRBV9 to TRBJ1-5; 8 positions agree with TRBD1. V dropped 3 bases and J dropped 4; count of bases not matched to a gene: 3. Germline assignment: CDR1 SGDLS and CDR2 YYNGEE. The CDR3 extends over 14 amino acids. The CDR3 DNA reads TGTGCCAGCAGCGCGGGACAGGTAAATCAGCCCCAGCATTTT. This encodes CASSAGQVNQPQHF.

The chain combines TRBV11-2 with TRBJ1-6; 7 bases align to TRBD1. Germline CDR1 is SGHAT and CDR2 is FQNNGV. Unmatched junction bases numbered 5, after V lost 1 base and J lost 8 bases. This CDR3 comprises 15 residues. CDR3 loop: CASSLGQGGDSPLHF. CDR3 DNA sequence: TGTGCCAGCAGCTTAGGCCAAGGGGGCGATTCACCCCTCCACTTT.

V and J are TRBV7-8 and TRBJ1-4, with 8 bases fitting TRBD1. In germline, CDR1 is SGHVS, CDR2 FQNEAQ. The CDR3 covers 18 residues. V was clipped by 3 bases and J by 7 bases; unmatched bases: 16. The CDR3 nucleotides are TGTGCCAGCAGCTTTAATATATTCGGAGGACAGGGACCTGAAAAACTGTTTTTT. Encoded protein: CASSFNIFGGQGPEKLFF.

This rearrangement joins TRBV29-1 to TRBJ2-5, with a possible D match to TRBD2 (6 bases). CDR3 length equals 13 residues. Germline loops: CDR1 SQVTM, CDR2 ANQGSEA. Trimming left V 4 bases short and J 2 bases short, with 11 bases between. The CDR3 loop is CSVGWTIQETQYF. CDR3 nucleotides: TGCAGCGTTGGATGGACTATTCAAGAGACCCAGTACTTC.